This T cell receptor beta chain is from a study of technical replicates of blood from four donors. Assay: immunoSEQ multiplex PCR; the TCRdb copy retains only in-frame clones and omits some. The table records about 100,000 clones, 90% to 97% of them present only once. The TCR sequence derives from a human donor in good health. The specimen was T cells isolated from PBMCs.

As DNA, the CDR3 is TGTGCCAGCAGCTCTACTAGAATTGTGTCCGGGGAGCTGTTTTTT. Translation: CASSSTRIVSGELFF. The chain has TRBV13 and TRBJ2-2; D might be TRBD2 (5 bases). This CDR3 region has 15 residues. The germline V and J ends were trimmed by 4 bases and 6 bases, with 15 bases remaining between them. Germline values: CDR1 PRHDT, CDR2 FYEKMQ (reference sequence).